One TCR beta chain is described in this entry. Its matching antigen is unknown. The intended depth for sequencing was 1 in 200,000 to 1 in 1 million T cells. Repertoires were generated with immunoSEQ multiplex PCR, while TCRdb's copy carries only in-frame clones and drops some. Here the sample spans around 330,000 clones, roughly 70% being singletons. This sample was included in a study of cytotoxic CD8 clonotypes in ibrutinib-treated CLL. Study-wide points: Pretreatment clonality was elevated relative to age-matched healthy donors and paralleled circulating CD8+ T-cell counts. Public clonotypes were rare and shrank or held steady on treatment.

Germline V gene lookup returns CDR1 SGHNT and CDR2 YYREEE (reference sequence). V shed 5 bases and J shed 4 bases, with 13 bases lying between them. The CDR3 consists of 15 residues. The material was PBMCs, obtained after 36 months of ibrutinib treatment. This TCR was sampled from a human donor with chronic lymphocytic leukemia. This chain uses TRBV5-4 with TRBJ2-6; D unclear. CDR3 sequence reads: CASSQDSSGANVLTF. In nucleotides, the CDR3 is TGTGCCAGCAGTCAGGATTCTTCCGGGGCCAACGTCCTGACTTTC.